This record looks at one TCR beta chain sequence and its context. This specimen belongs to a study of blood T cell repertoires in COVID-19. Overall study context: Nucleic acid was either cDNA or gDNA, and it came from T cells, B-cell-depleted T cells, or PBMCs.

The trim removed 1 base at V and 5 bases at J, leaving 5 bases unmatched. The germline CDR1 and CDR2 sequences are MNHEY and SVGAGI. This CDR3 is 15 amino acids long. Clones were sequenced by immunoSEQ multiplex PCR, and TCRdb holds only the in-frame ones, with some missing. The repertoire holds about 270,000 clones, with about nine tenths as singletons. This receptor was obtained from a man in his 60s who had recovered from COVID-19. The rearrangement joins TRBV6-5 to TRBJ1-1; 9 bases match TRBD1. Sequencing was performed on peripheral blood. The CDR3 nucleotides are TGTGCCAGCAGTTACTGGAACAGGGGGCGGACTGAAGCTTTCTTT. Residues: CASSYWNRGRTEAFF.